A selection of T cell receptor beta chains follows, all from one sample in a study of blood T cell repertoires in COVID-19. Assay used: immunoSEQ multiplex PCR; TCRdb lists only in-frame clones, some missing. Of around 120,000 clones in the sample, 65% to 90% were seen once. Sequenced input: peripheral blood. The origin of the receptors is an elderly man with acute or convalescent COVID-19. The CDR3 runs from the conserved cysteine through the conserved F or W. D genes are given only for firm matches. Size is stated for part of the rows, as once, few or many counts, or as a class when the clone is expanded.

TRBV28	TRBJ2-2	NA	NA	TGTGCCAGCAGTTTCTACCGAGGGACCGGGGAGCTGTTTTTT	CASSFYRGTGELFF
TRBV7-9	TRBJ2-5	NA	NA	TGTGCCAGCAGCTTGACAGTTCCCGAGACCCAGTACTTC	CASSLTVPETQYF
TRBV6-7	TRBJ1-5	NA	NA	TGTGCCAGCAGTTTCCCTGATCAGCCCCAGCATTTT	CASSFPDQPQHF
TRBV10-3	TRBJ2-3	TRBD2	NA	TGTGCCATCAGTGACTCCGTGGGCGGGAGCCTCACAGATACGCAGTATTTT	CAISDSVGGSLTDTQYF
TRBV2	TRBJ1-4	TRBD1	NA	TGTGCCAGCAGGTACCAGGGGGCCGCTAATGAAAAACTGTTTTTT	CASRYQGAANEKLFF
TRBV5-1	TRBJ2-5	NA	NA	TGCGCCAGCAGCTTGAGCGACTCCCAAGAGACCCAGTACTTC	CASSLSDSQETQYF
TRBV12-3/TRBV12-4	TRBJ1-1	TRBD1	once	TGTGCCAGCACCTTCACAGGGGATACTGAAGCTTTCTTT	CASTFTGDTEAFF
TRBV29-1	TRBJ1-1	NA	NA	TGCAGCGGCACGACAGGAAGCACTGAAGCTTTCTTT	CSGTTGSTEAFF
TRBV5-1	TRBJ1-2	NA	NA	TGCGCCAGCAGCTTGCCACCGACTTATGGCTACACCTTC	CASSLPPTYGYTF
TRBV19	TRBJ2-1	TRBD2	NA	TGTGCCAGTAGTATAGATCTCCCCACAGGCGGGGGAGCCTACAATGAGCAGTTCTTC	CASSIDLPTGGGAYNEQFF
TRBV5-5	TRBJ2-1	TRBD2	few	TGTGCCAGCAGCCCAAATCTAGCGGCCTACAATGAGCAGTTCTTC	CASSPNLAAYNEQFF
TRBV9	TRBJ2-1	NA	NA	TGTGCCAGCAGCGTAGCGGCGGGGTCCTCCTACAATGAGCAGTTCTTC	CASSVAAGSSYNEQFF
TRBV4-1	TRBJ1-2	NA	NA	TGCGCCAGCAGCCAAGACACAGGCTATGGCTACACCTTC	CASSQDTGYGYTF
TRBV7-9	TRBJ1-6	NA	once	TGTGCCAGCAGCCCCCCCTTAGTGAATTCACCCCTCCACTTT	CASSPPLVNSPLHF
TRBV6-5	TRBJ1-1	TRBD1	NA	TGTGCCAGCAGCGCCACAGGGGGCGTTGGGACTGAAGCTTTCTTT	CASSATGGVGTEAFF
TRBV7-9	TRBJ1-4	NA	NA	TGTGCCAGCAGCTTAGCGTTGGGCGAGAATGAAAAACTGTTTTTT	CASSLALGENEKLFF
TRBV19	TRBJ1-1	TRBD1	NA	TGTGCCAGTAGCCCTACAGGGGGCCTTTTAAACACTGAAGCTTTCTTT	CASSPTGGLLNTEAFF
TRBV7-3	TRBJ1-1	NA	few	TGTGCCAGCAGCTTAAACAGGGCGAACACTGAAGCTTTCTTT	CASSLNRANTEAFF
TRBV7-2	TRBJ1-6	NA	NA	TGTGCCAGCACGACCGGGGTCTTCAATTCACCCCTCCACTTT	CASTTGVFNSPLHF
TRBV11-2	TRBJ1-1	NA	NA	TGTGCCAGCAGCTTAGCTGTATACGACAGAACTGAAGCTTTCTTT	CASSLAVYDRTEAFF
TRBV24-1	TRBJ2-3	TRBD1	NA	TGTGCCACCAGTGGTAACAATCCGGGACAGAACACAGATACGCAGTATTTT	CATSGNNPGQNTDTQYF
TRBV3-1/TRBV3-2	TRBJ2-7	TRBD2	NA	TGTGCCAGCAGCCAAGTCGGGACTAGGGCGGACGAGCAGTACTTC	CASSQVGTRADEQYF